This entry lists 15 T cell receptor beta chains sequenced from one sample in a study of cytomegalovirus exposure and HLA in healthy donors. The PCR was carried out with 60 Vbeta primers and 13 Jbeta primers. TCRdb's table, derived via immunoSEQ multiplex PCR, lists solely in-frame clones and lacks some. The table lists approximately 170,000 clones, about 76% of them singletons. The sequenced sample was PBMCs. These receptors all stem from a male donor in good health and CMV-seropositive.

The chain links TRBV18 to TRBJ1-2; no definite D call. The V gene's germline CDR1 is KGHSH and CDR2 LQKENI. CDR3 size: 13 residues. V was trimmed by 0 bases and J by 4 bases, leaving 6 bases between them. The CDR3 is CASSPPVSYGYTF. CDR3 nucleotide sequence: TGTGCCAGCTCACCACCGGTCAGCTATGGCTACACCTTC.

The gene calls are TRBV19 and TRBJ1-5; D is possibly TRBD1 (5 bases). The V gene's germline CDR1 is LNHDA and CDR2 SQIVND (reference sequence). Trimming pared 5 bases from V and 6 bases from J, leaving 29 bases between. The CDR3 is 19 amino acids. DNA for the CDR3: TGTGCCAGTAGTTCCAGGCCGGGACGGGGGTTGGAAAGAAGTCAGCCCCAGCATTTT. It specifies CASSSRPGRGLERSQPQHF.

The chain employs TRBV30 and TRBJ2-1; TRBD2 matches 11 bases. The CDR3 extends over 14 amino acids. The V gene end was trimmed by 2 bases and the J gene end by 5 bases; junction bases not matched to a gene: 2. Germline V CDR1 and CDR2: GTSNPN, SVGIG (reference sequence). The CDR3 DNA reads TGTGCCTGGAGTTATAGCGGGGGGGACAATGAGCAGTTCTTC. This sequence encodes CAWSYSGGDNEQFF.

This clone was recorded once. The chain couples TRBV4-1 to TRBJ2-3, with D hard to call. V gave up 1 base and J gave up 5 bases, with 7 bases separating them. Germline V gene data show CDR1 as MGHRA and CDR2 as YSYEKL. The CDR3 sequence is 13 residues long. Written as DNA, the CDR3 is TGCGCCAGCAGCCAAGTGTCCGGAGATACGCAGTATTTT. Its translation: CASSQVSGDTQYF.

The CDR3 sequence is CATGGSPLHF. The CDR3, as DNA: TGTGCCACCGGGGGTTCACCCCTCCACTTT. J is TRBJ1-6 and V is TRBV6-5; D possibly corresponds to TRBD1 (5 bases). The CDR3 spans 10 residues. Between the trimmed V and J ends, which lost 10 bases and 9 bases, there was a span of 7 bases. Germline V gene sequence: CDR1 MNHEY, CDR2 SVGAGI.

This clone was recorded a few times. The chain employs TRBV5-6 and TRBJ2-7; 8 bases are shared with TRBD1. V was pared by 2 bases and J by 0 bases, with 10 bases of the junction left unmatched. Germline values: CDR1 SGHDT, CDR2 YYEEEE. The CDR3 has 17 amino acids. In DNA form, the CDR3 reads TGTGCCAGCAGCTTAAGGACAGGGAAACCCATCTCCTACGAGCAGTACTTC. Translation gives CASSLRTGKPISYEQYF.

This chain uses TRBV6-5 with TRBJ2-5, with D tentatively TRBD1 (5 bases). Trimming left V 6 bases short and J 2 bases short, with 13 bases between. CDR3 size: 14 residues. Germline lookup yields CDR1 MNHEY and CDR2 SVGAGI. Here the CDR3 reads CASRLGASQETQYF. The DNA of the CDR3 is TGTGCCAGCAGGCTAGGGGCCAGTCAAGAGACCCAGTACTTC.

The chain recombines TRBV5-1 with TRBJ1-4, with D possibly being TRBD1 (5 bases). CDR1 SGHRS and CDR2 YFSETQ come from the germline V gene. V was trimmed by 0 bases and J by 6 bases, leaving 9 bases between them. The CDR3 loop spans 14 amino acids. Here the CDR3 DNA reads TGCGCCAGCAGCTTGGAAAGGGGTTATGAAAAACTGTTTTTT. Translating gives CASSLERGYEKLFF.

The gene calls are TRBV2 and TRBJ2-2; maybe TRBD1 (5 bases). V lost 2 bases and J lost 6, with 16 bases in between. CDR3 size: 16 residues. CDR1 is SNHLY and CDR2 is FYNNEI in the germline V gene. The chain's CDR3 is CASSERGPKRSGELFF. DNA for the CDR3: TGTGCCAGCAGTGAAAGGGGCCCCAAACGCTCCGGGGAGCTGTTTTTT.

This chain connects TRBV7-8 to TRBJ2-1; 7 nucleotides agree with TRBD1. Germline V gene data show CDR1 as SGHVS and CDR2 as FQNEAQ. Trimming removed 2 bases from V and 4 bases from J; junction bases left unmatched: 5. The CDR3 length is 15 residues. The CDR3 DNA reads as TGTGCCAGCAGCTTAACAGGGGTTAGTTACAATGAGCAGTTCTTC. Protein product: CASSLTGVSYNEQFF.

The genes are TRBV5-6 and TRBJ2-7, with TRBD1 matching over 11 bases. CDR1 and CDR2 from the germline V gene are SGHDT and YYEEEE. The CDR3 runs 17 residues. V shed 5 bases, J shed 2 bases, and the junction held 12 bases outside the gene matches. CDR3 protein: CASSPSHGQGAAYEQYF. CDR3 DNA: TGTGCCAGCAGTCCTTCTCACGGACAGGGGGCAGCCTACGAGCAGTACTTC. The complete variable domain, with remaining parts taken from reference TRBV5-6 and TRBJ2-7, reads DAGVTQSPTHLIKTRGQQVTLRCSPKSGHDTVSWYQQALGQGPQFIFQYYEEEERQRGNFPDRFSGHQFPNYSSELNVNALLLGDSALYLCASSPSHGQGAAYEQYFGPGTRLTVT.

The chain combines TRBV19 with TRBJ1-5; D may be TRBD1 (6 bases). Trimming took off 2 bases at V and 1 base at J, with 12 bases between the two ends. Germline CDR1 reads LNHDA; CDR2 reads SQIVND (reference sequence). This CDR3 comprises 16 residues. The CDR3 region has the DNA TGTGCCAGTAGTATAACGGGAGGACAGAGCAATCAGCCCCAGCATTTT. Translated: CASSITGGQSNQPQHF.

The chain has TRBV13 and TRBJ1-1; D is possibly TRBD1 (5 bases). Trimming shortened V by 1 base and J by 1 base, and 10 bases separated the two germline ends. Germline assignment: CDR1 PRHDT and CDR2 FYEKMQ (reference sequence). This CDR3 spans 15 amino acids. Here the CDR3 reads CASSLVRGSNTEAFF. DNA for the CDR3: TGTGCCAGCAGCTTAGTAAGGGGCTCGAACACTGAAGCTTTCTTT.

This clone was recorded a few times. The V gene is TRBV30, the J gene TRBJ1-2; no definite D call. Deletions cut 2 bases from V and 3 bases from J, with 4 bases between. The CDR3 is 11 residues long. Germline CDR1 GTSNPN, CDR2 SVGIG (reference sequence). The CDR3 DNA is TGTGCCTGGAGTCGTGACTATGGCTACACCTTC. The encoded protein is CAWSRDYGYTF.

In DNA, the CDR3 is TGCGCCAGCAGTGTTACTAGCGGGGGTGTTCACGAGACCCAGTACTTC. Encoded protein: CASSVTSGGVHETQYF. The chain recombines TRBV10-2 with TRBJ2-5; 11 positions agree with TRBD2. CDR1 and CDR2 (germline): WSHSY, SAAADI. With V trimmed by 4 bases and J by 5 bases, 9 bases remained unmatched. The CDR3 totals 16 residues.